These 8 T cell receptor beta chains were all obtained from the same sample, sequenced in a study of response to subunit inactivated influenza vaccine. MiXCR was run by TCRdb on the RT-PCR reads, yielding one entry per CDR3 protein. Of roughly 570,000 distinct CDR3 sequences in the sample, 12% to 15% are singletons; the top ten hold approximately 12%. The sample was PBMCs from blood, taken 11 to 12 days after vaccination. The receptors come from a middle-aged man who received an inactivated influenza vaccine.

By proportion, this clonotype is medium-sized. The gene calls are TRBV7-9 and TRBJ2-3, with 9 bases aligning to TRBD1. V was pared by 2 bases and J by 7 bases, with 7 bases of the junction left unmatched. Germline CDR1 is SEHNR and CDR2 is FQNEAQ (reference sequence). The CDR3 consists of 15 residues. The DNA of the CDR3 is TGTGCCAGCAGCTTAAGGGACAGGGAAAAGAATACGCAGTATTTT. The encoded protein is CASSLRDREKNTQYF.

The chain is built from TRBV7-9 and TRBJ2-5; TRBD2 aligns across 7 bases. Germline lookup yields CDR1 SEHNR and CDR2 FQNEAQ (reference sequence). J lost 5 bases, V lost 7 bases, and 7 bases had no gene match. This CDR3 has 13 residues. The CDR3 sequence: CASIFGSGETQYF. The DNA for the CDR3 is TGTGCCAGCATCTTTGGTAGCGGGGAGACCCAGTACTTC.

The chain is built from TRBV4-2 and TRBJ1-6, with a weak D call TRBD1 (5 bases). The germline V gene has CDR1 LGHNA and CDR2 YNFKEQ. The CDR3 runs 16 residues. The V end was cut by 1 base, the J end by 5 bases, with 12 bases between. DNA of the CDR3: TGTGCCAGCAGCCAAGGCCTGGAGGGGCATAATTCACCCCTCCACTTT. This codes for CASSQGLEGHNSPLHF.

This clonotype has just a few counts. V is TRBV25-1 and J is TRBJ1-2; D gene uncertain. CDR1 MGHDK and CDR2 SYGVNS come from the germline V gene. Trimming left V 3 bases short and J 2 bases short, with 10 bases between. The CDR3 runs to 14 residues. The CDR3 coding sequence is TGTGCCAGCAGTGAGTGGGGAGGGAACTATGGCTACACCTTC. Translation gives CASSEWGGNYGYTF.

This clonotype showed up just once. This chain connects TRBV24-1 to TRBJ2-2, with D maybe TRBD2 (6 bases). The CDR3 contains 14 residues. Germline V gene sequence: CDR1 KGHDR, CDR2 SFDVKD. Trimming left V 6 bases short and J 11 bases short, with 18 bases between. The CDR3 reads CATSSLVGTPELFF. CDR3 DNA: TGTGCCACCAGTTCGCTGGTGGGGACTCCCGAGCTGTTTTTT.

This clonotype was counted many times. The chain carries TRBV29-1 and TRBJ2-3; D is unresolved. Germline CDR1 reads SQVTM; CDR2 reads ANQGSEA. Trimming removed 4 bases at V and 10 bases at J, with 15 bases between. The CDR3 runs 12 residues. The CDR3, as DNA: TGCAGCGTTGCTACCGGGCCCCCGGCGCAGTATTTT. Translated, it gives CSVATGPPAQYF.

The chain couples TRBV10-3 to TRBJ2-5, with TRBD1 as a possible D gene (5 bases). V gave up 0 bases and J gave up 5 bases, with 10 bases separating them. CDR1 is ENHRY, CDR2 SYGVKD, per germline. The CDR3 totals 14 residues. This CDR3 reads CAISESRGWETQYF. The DNA for the CDR3 is TGTGCCATCAGTGAGTCAAGGGGATGGGAGACCCAGTACTTC.

The rearrangement uses TRBV27 and TRBJ2-1, with 13 bases aligning to TRBD2. This CDR3 has 15 residues. Germline assignment: CDR1 MNHEY and CDR2 SMNVEV (reference sequence). V was pared by 6 bases and J by 6 bases, with 5 bases of the junction left unmatched. CDR3 loop: CASSKGLAGTNEQFF. As DNA, the CDR3 is TGTGCCAGCAGCAAGGGACTAGCGGGAACCAATGAGCAGTTCTTC.